Sequencing of this TCR beta chain was carried out in a study of cytomegalovirus exposure and HLA in healthy donors. For the study at large: The 120 or so validation repertoires were produced on the same platform as the roughly 670 repertoires of the first cohort. This was reported in a later analysis.

The CDR3 has 15 residues. Trimming left V 1 base short and J 6 bases short, with 13 bases between. Per the germline V gene, CDR1 is MNHNS and CDR2 is SASEGT. Study findings and constraints: The study designated fewer than 200 TCR beta chains cytomegalovirus-associated. Many donors carried some public TCRs, although rarity characterized most TCR sequences.

The data were produced by immunoSEQ multiplex PCR, yet TCRdb's version contains in-frame clones alone and is incomplete. The repertoire consists of tens of thousands of clones, with about 82% occurring once and the leading ten covering under 3.5%. As for this clone: Its matching antigen is unknown.

The donors were members of the roughly 120-subject validation cohort (separate from the roughly 660-subject first cohort). Sequencing input: PBMCs. The source of this sequence is a man under 40 in good health and CMV-seronegative. This chain uses TRBV6-1 with TRBJ1-5; possible D gene TRBD1, 6 bases. The CDR3 nucleotides are TGTGCCAGCAGTGAAGTCCTGGGGGCCTTTCAGCCCCAGCATTTT. Translating it yields CASSEVLGAFQPQHF.